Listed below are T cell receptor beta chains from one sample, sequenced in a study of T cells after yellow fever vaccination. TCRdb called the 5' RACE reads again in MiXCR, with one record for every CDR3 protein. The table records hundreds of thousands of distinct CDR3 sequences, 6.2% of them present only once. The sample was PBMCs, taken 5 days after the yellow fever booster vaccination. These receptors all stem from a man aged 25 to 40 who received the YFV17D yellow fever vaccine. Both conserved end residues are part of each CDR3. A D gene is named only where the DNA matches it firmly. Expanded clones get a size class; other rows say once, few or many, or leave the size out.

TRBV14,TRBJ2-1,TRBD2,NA,TGTGCCAGCAGCACTCAACTAAGGACTAGCGGGAGTAACCAGTTCTTC,CASSTQLRTSGSNQFF
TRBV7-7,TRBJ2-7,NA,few,TGTGCCAGCAGCCGCTCAGGGGAGCTCGAGCAGTACTTC,CASSRSGELEQYF
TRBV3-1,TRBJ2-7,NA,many,TGTGCCAGCAGCCAAGATTTATTGGAGCAGTACTTC,CASSQDLLEQYF
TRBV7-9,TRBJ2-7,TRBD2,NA,TGTGCCAGCAGCTTAAGACTAGCGGAGGGAGACGAGCAGTACTTC,CASSLRLAEGDEQYF
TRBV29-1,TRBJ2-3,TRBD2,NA,TGCAGCGTTGAACGACGGGGGGGAGTTCGTAGCACAGATACGCAGTATTTT,CSVERRGGVRSTDTQYF
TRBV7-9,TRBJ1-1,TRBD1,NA,TGTGCCAGCAGCTCGTCGGACAGGGAGGACACTGAAGCTTTCTTT,CASSSSDREDTEAFF
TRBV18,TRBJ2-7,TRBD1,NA,TGTGCCAGCTCACCACTTGACAGGGTTAGCTCCTACGAGCAGTACTTC,CASSPLDRVSSYEQYF
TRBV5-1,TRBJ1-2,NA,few,TGCGCCAGCAGCTTGCCGGAAGCTAACTATGGCTACACCTTC,CASSLPEANYGYTF
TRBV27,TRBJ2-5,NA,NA,TGTGCTGCGGGACGCCCCCAAGAGACCCAGTACTTC,CAAGRPQETQYF
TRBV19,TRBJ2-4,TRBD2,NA,TGTGCCAGTAGCCAGCTACTAGCGAATAAAACCATTCAGTACTTC,CASSQLLANKTIQYF
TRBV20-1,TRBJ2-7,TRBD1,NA,TGCAGTGCTAGGTGGGACAGGGTTTCCTACGAGCAGTACTTC,CSARWDRVSYEQYF
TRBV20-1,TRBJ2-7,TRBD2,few,TGCAGTGCTCCCCCTAGCGGGAGGGGATACGAGCAGTACTTC,CSAPPSGRGYEQYF
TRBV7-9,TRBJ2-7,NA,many,TGTGCCAGCGGAGACGGACAAAGCAAGGGCTACGAGCAGTACTTC,CASGDGQSKGYEQYF
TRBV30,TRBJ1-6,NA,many,TGTGCCTGGTCGCGATCCCGGGATTCACCCCTCCACTTT,CAWSRSRDSPLHF
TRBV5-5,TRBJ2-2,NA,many,TGTGCCAGTCACGTCCCGGCGGCTAACACCGGGGAGCTGTTTTTT,CASHVPAANTGELFF
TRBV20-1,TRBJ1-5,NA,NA,TGCAGTGCTAGAGAGGGCGGGTATCAGCCCCAGCATTTT,CSAREGGYQPQHF
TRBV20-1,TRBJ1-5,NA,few,TGCAGTGCTAGGGGCAGTATTAATCAGCCCCAGCATTTT,CSARGSINQPQHF
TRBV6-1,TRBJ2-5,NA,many,TGTGCCAGCAACCTGGACCAAGCCCAGGAGTGGACCCAGTACTTC,CASNLDQAQEWTQYF
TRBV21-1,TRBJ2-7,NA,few,TGTGCCAGCAGCCTGCACCTCACGTACGAGCAGTACTTC,CASSLHLTYEQYF
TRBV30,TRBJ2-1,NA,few,TGTGCCTGCTCGGGACCGGGCTACAATGAGCAGTTCTTC,CACSGPGYNEQFF
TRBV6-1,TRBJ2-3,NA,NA,TGTGCCAGCAGCACCGATTTAGGGGATACGCAGTATTTT,CASSTDLGDTQYF
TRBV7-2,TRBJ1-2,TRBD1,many,TGTGCCAGCAGCTTAGTTTCACAGGGGGCTATAAAAGGCTACACCTTC,CASSLVSQGAIKGYTF
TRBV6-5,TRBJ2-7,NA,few,TGTGCCAGCAGTACTCGCGGGGGAGGGGGACTGAGCAACTACGAGCAGTACTTC,CASSTRGGGGLSNYEQYF
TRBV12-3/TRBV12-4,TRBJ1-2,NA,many,TGTGCCAGCAGTGAAACCCCGGGCTACACCTTC,CASSETPGYTF
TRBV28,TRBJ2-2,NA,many,TGTGCCAGCAGTTTAGTGCGACACACCGGGGAGCTGTTTTTT,CASSLVRHTGELFF
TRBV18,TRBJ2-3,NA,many,TGTGCCAGCTCACCACCGGCCGGGGGCACAGATACGCAGTATTTT,CASSPPAGGTDTQYF
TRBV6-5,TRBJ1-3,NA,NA,TGTGCCAGCAGTTACTCATATGGGAACACCATATATTTT,CASSYSYGNTIYF
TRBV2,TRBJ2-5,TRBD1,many,TGTGCCAGCAGCACCCGACAGGGTGTCCAAGAGACCCAGTACTTC,CASSTRQGVQETQYF
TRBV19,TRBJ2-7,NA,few,TGTGCCAGTAGTAGGATGAGAGGGGCCGAATACGAGCAGTACTTC,CASSRMRGAEYEQYF
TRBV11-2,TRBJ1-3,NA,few,TGTGCCAGCAGCTCCTTACAGGCGGTCACTGGAAACACCATATATTTT,CASSSLQAVTGNTIYF
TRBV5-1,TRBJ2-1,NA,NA,TGCGCCAGCAGCTGGACAGACAACTACAATGAGCAGTTCTTC,CASSWTDNYNEQFF
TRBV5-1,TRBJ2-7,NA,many,TGTGCCAGCAGCCTGGCAGGGGGGTCCTACGAGCAGTACTTC,CASSLAGGSYEQYF
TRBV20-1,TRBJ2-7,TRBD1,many,TGCAGTGCTCCAGGACAGGGGGCCGGCGAGCAGTACTTC,CSAPGQGAGEQYF
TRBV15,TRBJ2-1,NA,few,TGTGCCACCAGCCCTAAAGGTAATGAGCAGTTCTTC,CATSPKGNEQFF
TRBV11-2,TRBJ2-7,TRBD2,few,TGTGCCAGCAGCTTAGTTGGTCAGGCTAGCGGAGTTTCCTACGAGCAGTACTTC,CASSLVGQASGVSYEQYF
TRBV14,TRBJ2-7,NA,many,TGTGCCAGCAGCCATCAGGGAAGGTCCCGGGGCGAGCAGTACTTC,CASSHQGRSRGEQYF
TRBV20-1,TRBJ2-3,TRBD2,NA,TGCAGTGCCCGCGGACTAGTTCGAACAGATACGCAGTATTTT,CSARGLVRTDTQYF
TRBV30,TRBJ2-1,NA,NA,TGTGCCTGCTATCCCGCTGAGCAGTTCTTC,CACYPAEQFF
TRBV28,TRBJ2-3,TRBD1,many,TGTGCCAGCAGTTCCCCGGGTTACAGGGGGCGCCCAGATACGCAGTATTTT,CASSSPGYRGRPDTQYF
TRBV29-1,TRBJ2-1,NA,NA,TGCAGCGTTGGAGGAGGGGGAAGGAGCAATGAGCAGTTCTTC,CSVGGGGRSNEQFF
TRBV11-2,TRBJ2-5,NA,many,TGTGCCAGCAGCTTAGTGGCGGGACCTACCTCGGGGGAGACCCAGTACTTC,CASSLVAGPTSGETQYF
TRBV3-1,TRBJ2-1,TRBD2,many,TGTGCCAGCAGCCAGGCTAGCGGGAAAGGCTACAATGAGCAGTTCTTC,CASSQASGKGYNEQFF